A selection of T cell receptor beta chains follows, all from one sample in a study of control samples from healthy donors and cancer patients. TCRdb's copy holds only in-frame clones and misses some; the assay was immunoSEQ multiplex PCR. This sample carries 60,000 or so clones, around 95% of them seen once, and the ten largest clones take around 0.99%. Material: blood. These receptors all come from a woman aged 18-35 years in good health. The CDR3 runs from the conserved cysteine through the conserved F or W. D genes are given only for firm matches. A clone size is listed for some rows: how often the clone was seen (once, few, many), or a class if it is expanded.

CASSTGAPNTGELFF	TGTGCCAGCTCGACAGGGGCTCCGAACACCGGGGAGCTGTTTTTT	TRBV6-4	TRBJ2-2	TRBD1	NA
CASSFGGGPNQPQHF	TGTGCCAGCAGCTTTGGAGGGGGTCCCAATCAGCCCCAGCATTTT	TRBV9	TRBJ1-5	NA	NA
CASKSEKNTGELFF	TGTGCCAGCAAGTCGGAGAAGAACACCGGGGAGCTGTTTTTT	TRBV6-5	TRBJ2-2	NA	NA
CASPAGGSYNEQFF	TGCGCCAGCCCAGCGGGGGGCTCCTACAATGAGCAGTTCTTC	TRBV10-1	TRBJ2-1	TRBD2	NA
CASKEQGEVQPQHF	TGTGCCAGCAAAGAGCAGGGGGAAGTGCAGCCCCAGCATTTT	TRBV6-5	TRBJ1-5	TRBD1	NA
CASSQNSGGHTDTQYF	TGCGCCAGCAGCCAAAATAGCGGGGGCCACACAGATACGCAGTATTTT	TRBV4-3	TRBJ2-3	TRBD2	NA
CASSLAVGVNTEAFF	TGTGCCAGCAGCTTAGCGGTGGGGGTTAACACTGAAGCTTTCTTT	TRBV7-2	TRBJ1-1	NA	NA
CASSLQGAYEQYF	TGCGCCAGCAGCCTACAGGGGGCCTACGAGCAGTACTTC	TRBV4-1	TRBJ2-7	TRBD1	NA
CATQPGGSGTGGIGYTF	TGTGCCACGCAACCTGGTGGATCCGGGACAGGGGGCATTGGCTACACCTTC	TRBV2	TRBJ1-2	TRBD1	NA
CAISEGGLGELFF	TGTGCCATCAGTGAGGGTGGCCTCGGGGAGCTGTTTTTT	TRBV10-3	TRBJ2-2	NA	NA
CASSTPLRPGYGYTF	TGTGCCAGCAGTACCCCTCTCAGGCCAGGCTATGGCTACACCTTC	TRBV28	TRBJ1-2	NA	few
CATSRDRDWTEAFF	TGTGCCACCAGCAGAGACAGGGATTGGACTGAAGCTTTCTTT	TRBV15	TRBJ1-1	NA	NA
CSVDAFYGYTF	TGCAGCGTTGATGCATTCTATGGCTACACCTTC	TRBV29-1	TRBJ1-2	NA	NA
CASSAGADSTNEKLFF	TGTGCCAGCAGTGCCGGGGCGGACTCAACTAATGAAAAACTGTTTTTT	TRBV2	TRBJ1-4	NA	NA
CSAQQPGQAFF	TGCAGTGCTCAACAGCCAGGGCAAGCTTTCTTT	TRBV20-1	TRBJ1-1	NA	NA
CASSSTENQETQYF	TGTGCCAGCAGCTCGACAGAAAACCAAGAGACCCAGTACTTC	TRBV5-4	TRBJ2-5	NA	NA
CASSEGQGGAFF	TGTGCCAGCAGCGAGGGGCAGGGAGGAGCTTTCTTT	TRBV7-9	TRBJ1-1	NA	NA
CASSLGLGVRTGEEGYTF	TGTGCCAGCAGCTTAGGTCTGGGTGTAAGGACAGGGGAGGAAGGCTACACCTTC	TRBV7-8	TRBJ1-2	TRBD1	NA
CASSEGERWGGNQPQHF	TGTGCCAGCAGTGAAGGAGAAAGGTGGGGCGGCAATCAGCCCCAGCATTTT	TRBV6-1	TRBJ1-5	NA	once
CASSLVGNQPQHF	TGTGCCAGCAGTTTAGTTGGCAATCAGCCCCAGCATTTT	TRBV27	TRBJ1-5	NA	NA
CASSESNSYTDTQYF	TGCGCCAGCAGTGAGTCTAACTCTTACACAGATACGCAGTATTTT	TRBV10-1	TRBJ2-3	NA	NA
CASRAGTNYEQFF	TGTGCCAGCAGGGCCGGGACAAACTATGAGCAGTTCTTC	TRBV6-5	TRBJ2-1	NA	NA
CASTWRGNGNTEAFF	TGTGCCAGCACATGGAGGGGTAACGGGAATACTGAAGCTTTCTTT	TRBV2	TRBJ1-1	NA	NA
CASSLGRERTSPYEQYF	TGTGCCAGCAGCTTGGGCAGGGAACGAACCTCCCCCTACGAGCAGTACTTC	TRBV5-8	TRBJ2-7	NA	NA
CASSHGKTGGYGETQYF	TGCGCCAGCAGCCACGGGAAGACAGGGGGCTACGGAGAGACCCAGTACTTC	TRBV4-1	TRBJ2-5	TRBD1	NA
CAMSTRGLGYEQYF	TGTGCCATGAGCACCAGGGGGCTGGGCTACGAGCAGTACTTC	TRBV28	TRBJ2-7	TRBD1	NA
CASSVGRGPASYEQYF	TGTGCCAGCAGCGTAGGTAGGGGGCCGGCCTCTTACGAGCAGTACTTC	TRBV9	TRBJ2-7	TRBD1	NA
CATRQTMNTEAFF	TGTGCCACGCGACAGACAATGAACACTGAAGCTTTCTTT	TRBV7-9	TRBJ1-1	NA	NA
CASSASGSSYNEQFF	TGTGCCAGCAGTGCCAGCGGGAGCTCCTACAATGAGCAGTTCTTC	TRBV2	TRBJ2-1	TRBD2	NA
CASRETGGISEAFF	TGTGCCAGCCGCGAGACAGGGGGTATCTCTGAAGCTTTCTTT	TRBV11-2	TRBJ1-1	TRBD1	NA
CASSVFSGGSSGNTIYF	TGTGCCAGCAGCGTTTTTTCTGGGGGAAGCTCTGGAAACACCATATATTTT	TRBV9	TRBJ1-3	NA	NA
CSASSGGYGYTF	TGCAGTGCTAGTTCGGGGGGCTATGGCTACACCTTC	TRBV20-1	TRBJ1-2	NA	NA
CASSPGGFTGELFF	TGCGCCAGCAGCCCAGGGGGCTTCACCGGGGAGCTGTTTTTT	TRBV5-1	TRBJ2-2	TRBD1	NA
CASSPLGGGAKNIQYF	TGTGCCAGCAGCCCCCTGGGGGGGGGCGCCAAAAACATTCAGTACTTC	TRBV9	TRBJ2-4	NA	NA
CASTYLPGLVNNEQFF	TGTGCCAGCACTTACCTCCCGGGACTAGTCAACAATGAGCAGTTCTTC	TRBV7-2	TRBJ2-1	TRBD2	NA
CASSERRGQGEKLFF	TGCGCCAGCAGTGAGAGGCGAGGACAGGGTGAAAAACTGTTTTTT	TRBV10-1	TRBJ1-4	TRBD1	NA
CASSPGPGVEQYF	TGTGCCAGCTCACCGGGGCCTGGGGTCGAGCAGTACTTC	TRBV18	TRBJ2-7	NA	NA
CASSLAGGETQYF	TGTGCCAGCAGCTTAGCGGGCGGGGAGACCCAGTACTTC	TRBV5-4	TRBJ2-5	NA	NA
CASSGTGTANYGYTF	TGTGCCAGCTCAGGCACCGGGACCGCCAACTATGGCTACACCTTC	TRBV18	TRBJ1-2	NA	NA
CASSLAVGAEAFF	TGTGCCAGCAGTTTAGCTGTTGGGGCTGAAGCTTTCTTT	TRBV12-3/TRBV12-4	TRBJ1-1	NA	NA
CASSFPPGGSSYEQYF	TGTGCCAGCAGCTTCCCCCCCGGGGGGTCTTCCTACGAGCAGTACTTC	TRBV7-2	TRBJ2-7	TRBD2	NA
CASTYGTGSTDTQYF	TGTGCCAGCACCTACGGGACAGGGAGCACAGATACGCAGTATTTT	TRBV6-5	TRBJ2-3	TRBD1	once
CASRELAGGQAKNIQYF	TGTGCCAGTAGGGAACTAGCGGGGGGGCAGGCCAAAAACATTCAGTACTTC	TRBV19	TRBJ2-4	TRBD2	NA
CASSERAGGYTEAFF	TGTGCCAGCAGTGAAAGGGCCGGTGGTTACACTGAAGCTTTCTTT	TRBV6-1	TRBJ1-1	NA	once
CASLVGYGLGEAFF	TGTGCCAGCCTGGTTGGGTATGGACTTGGTGAAGCTTTCTTT	TRBV6-5	TRBJ1-1	NA	NA
CASSQGTWSSYNSPLHF	TGTGCCAGCTCCCAGGGGACTTGGAGCTCCTATAATTCACCCCTCCACTTT	TRBV18	TRBJ1-6	NA	NA
CSASGRTGRYGYTF	TGCAGTGCTAGTGGAAGGACAGGGCGCTATGGCTACACCTTC	TRBV20-1	TRBJ1-2	TRBD1	NA
CASSPQDNSPLHF	TGTGCCAGCAGCCCCCAGGATAATTCACCCCTCCACTTT	TRBV7-9	TRBJ1-6	NA	NA
CAWSVGGEGYTF	TGTGCCTGGAGTGTCGGGGGAGAGGGCTACACCTTC	TRBV30	TRBJ1-2	NA	NA
CASSLRARDEKLFF	TGTGCCAGCAGCCTACGTGCCCGGGATGAAAAACTGTTTTTT	TRBV3-1/TRBV3-2	TRBJ1-4	NA	NA
CASSSILGDTSYGYTF	TGCGCCAGCAGCTCCATATTAGGAGACACAAGCTATGGCTACACCTTC	TRBV5-1	TRBJ1-2	NA	NA
CASSKDREDPLHF	TGTGCCAGCAGCAAGGACCGAGAGGATCCCCTCCACTTT	TRBV5-6	TRBJ1-6	NA	NA
CASSVSTGDYGYTF	TGTGCCAGCAGCGTATCGACAGGGGACTATGGCTACACCTTC	TRBV9	TRBJ1-2	TRBD1	NA
CASSQDRAGGWVF	TGTGCCAGCAGCCAAGATAGAGCGGGGGGTTGGGTCTTC	TRBV3-1/TRBV3-2	TRBJ2-1	TRBD2	NA
CASSIRQGYNTEAFF	TGTGCCAGTAGTATTAGACAGGGCTATAACACTGAAGCTTTCTTT	TRBV19	TRBJ1-1	TRBD1	once
CASTGGEAGQNSPLHF	TGTGCCAGCACCGGAGGAGAGGCTGGCCAAAATTCACCCCTCCACTTT	TRBV2	TRBJ1-6	NA	NA
CSVERANYGYTF	TGCAGCGTTGAAAGGGCTAACTATGGCTACACCTTC	TRBV29-1	TRBJ1-2	NA	NA
CAWSGGGGRGTQYF	TGTGCCTGGAGTGGGGGAGGGGGCAGGGGTACGCAGTATTTT	TRBV30	TRBJ2-3	NA	NA
CSVRTPPNTEAFF	TGCAGCGTTCGGACACCACCGAACACTGAAGCTTTCTTT	TRBV29-1	TRBJ1-1	NA	NA
CAWRPSGSQNTIYF	TGTGCCTGGAGGCCATCAGGGAGCCAAAACACCATATATTTT	TRBV30	TRBJ1-3	NA	NA